The subject of this entry is one T cell receptor (beta chain). The record originates from a study of blood T cell repertoires in COVID-19. The protocol was immunoSEQ multiplex PCR, while the TCRdb copy is restricted to in-frame clones and leaves out a portion. The profile shows some 450,000 clones, approximately 90% of them singletons. Germline V gene sequence: CDR1 MGHRA, CDR2 YSYEKL. V lost 0 bases and J lost 4, with 4 bases in between. The CDR3 is 13 residues long. This receptor was taken from a man aged 18 to 29 with COVID-19, enrolled during active disease. The rearrangement links TRBV4-1 to TRBJ2-1; D not certain. Sequencing used peripheral blood. CDR3 sequence: CASSQDSYNEQFF. In DNA, the CDR3 is TGCGCCAGCAGCCAAGACTCGTACAATGAGCAGTTCTTC.